Listed here are 27 T cell receptor beta chains from one sample, sequenced in a study of human T cells and chemical hapten exposure. Specified time point: pre-sensitization, week 0. As to treatment: therapeutic diphenylcyclopropenone sensitization with weekly scalp DPC. TCRdb recomputed calls from the RACE reads with MiXCR, one row per CDR3 protein. The data hold around 100,000 distinct CDR3 sequences, with approximately 10% observed a single time. The sample consisted of whole blood, taken in connection with sensitization to the hapten diphenylcyclopropenone (DPC). Receptors originate from an older woman with alopecia areata. Some clones in this sample may be carry-over from other donors' samples.

At least ten counts were recorded for this clonotype. V usage is TRBV15 and J usage is TRBJ1-4; TRBD1 agrees at 7 bases. The CDR3 sequence is 19 residues long. V dropped 4 bases and J dropped 5; count of bases not matched to a gene: 19. The V gene's germline CDR1 is LNHNV and CDR2 YYDKDF (reference sequence). The CDR3 spells CATSMLLGQAAGGNEKLFF. The CDR3 nucleotides are TGTGCCACCAGCATGCTCCTAGGGCAGGCGGCAGGGGGGAATGAAAAACTGTTTTTT.

The chain links TRBV7-9 to TRBJ1-3, with D possibly being TRBD1 (5 bases). The CDR3 totals 14 residues. The V gene lost 5 bases and the J gene lost 3 bases, with 11 bases spanning the gap. CDR1 and CDR2 from the germline V gene are SEHNR and FQNEAQ (reference sequence). CDR3 bases: TGTGCCAGCAGCCCAAGGGGTAGTGGAAACACCATATATTTT. It codes for CASSPRGSGNTIYF.

The chain recombines TRBV28 with TRBJ2-5; 7 bases line up with TRBD2. The CDR3 sequence is 15 residues long. Germline assignment: CDR1 MDHEN and CDR2 SYDVKM. V shed 5 bases, J shed 4 bases, and the junction held 10 bases outside the gene matches. The CDR3 is CASSLPRPSGETQYF. The CDR3 coding sequence is TGTGCCAGCAGTCTCCCCCGTCCTAGCGGAGAGACCCAGTACTTC.

This clonotype was seen a few times. The chain links TRBV4-1 to TRBJ1-2, with D unclear. Germline CDR1 reads MGHRA; CDR2 reads YSYEKL. This CDR3 spans 17 amino acids. Trimming left V 0 bases short and J 0 bases short, with 14 bases between. DNA of the CDR3: TGCGCCAGCAGCCAAGATAAAATGGTAACAGCTAACTATGGCTACACCTTC. It yields the protein CASSQDKMVTANYGYTF.

This clonotype was found a few times. This chain links TRBV6-2 or TRBV6-3 with TRBJ2-1; TRBD2 matches 7 bases. The CDR3 spans 16 residues. Germline loops: CDR1 MNHEY, CDR2 SVGEGT. The V and J ends lost 4 bases and 4 bases, in that order; junction bases with no gene match: 10. CDR3 sequence reads: CASSSGTLGGYNEQFF. CDR3 DNA sequence: TGTGCCAGCAGTTCCGGGACTCTGGGGGGGTACAATGAGCAGTTCTTC.

There are many counts of this clonotype. The chain employs TRBV7-3 and TRBJ2-1, with 8 nucleotides matching TRBD2. The CDR3 loop spans 15 amino acids. Germline CDR1 is SGHTA and CDR2 is FQGTGA. J was trimmed by 5 bases and V by 5 bases; bases with no gene match: 8. CDR3 sequence (DNA): TGTGCCAGCAGCCGCACTAGCGGAAATAACAATGAGCAGTTCTTC. It yields the protein CASSRTSGNNNEQFF.

This clonotype was detected ten times or more. The V and J genes are TRBV5-1 and TRBJ2-5; 14 bases fit TRBD2. This CDR3 contains 16 residues. V lost 1 base and J lost 4; bases outside the gene matches: 3. Germline V lookup: CDR1 SGHRS, CDR2 YFSETQ. CDR3 nucleotides: TGCGCCAGCAGCTTGTCGGGGACTAGCGGGGGAGAGACCCAGTACTTC. This codes for CASSLSGTSGGETQYF.

The sample holds one count of this clonotype. A much larger clone differs from this one at a single base, so this may be a read error. The chain employs TRBV5-5 and TRBJ2-1, with TRBD2 identical over 9 bases. V gave up 0 bases and J gave up 1 base; unmatched junction bases: 8. This CDR3 contains 18 residues. CDR1 SGHKS and CDR2 YYEKEE come from the germline V gene (reference sequence). CDR3 residues: CASSLGLAEGGSYNEQFF. The CDR3 coding sequence is TGTGCCAGCAGCTTGGGACTAGCGGAGGGCGGGTCCTACAATGAGCAGTTCTTC.

The chain joins TRBV2 to TRBJ2-1, with a possible D match to TRBD1 (5 bases). V was clipped by 8 bases and J by 8 bases, with 7 bases between them. The germline gives CDR1 SNHLY, CDR2 FYNNEI. The CDR3 length is 10 residues. This CDR3 reads CASGAYEQFF. As DNA, the CDR3 is TGTGCCAGCGGGGCCTATGAGCAGTTCTTC.

This rearrangement joins TRBV29-1 to TRBJ2-7, with D perhaps matching TRBD1 or TRBD2 (5 bases each). V lost 5 bases and J 3 bases, leaving 20 bases between the germline ends. This CDR3 region has 15 residues. Germline V gene data show CDR1 as SQVTM and CDR2 as ANQGSEA. The CDR3 region has the DNA TGCAGCGTTTATGGATGGGACGGAGTGAACTACGAGCAGTACTTC. It translates to CSVYGWDGVNYEQYF.

This clonotype has only a few counts. This rearrangement joins TRBV9 to TRBJ2-2; D is unresolved. V dropped 4 bases and J dropped 5 bases, with 9 bases sitting between them. From germline, CDR1 is SGDLS and CDR2 YYNGEE. This CDR3 contains 13 residues. CDR3 protein: CASSPSGTGELFF. The CDR3 nucleotides read TGTGCCAGCAGCCCCTCCGGGACCGGGGAGCTGTTTTTT.

The chain recombines TRBV7-8 with TRBJ2-2; D remains unclear. The CDR3 is 17 amino acids. The germline gives CDR1 SGHVS, CDR2 FQNEAQ. V was trimmed by 1 base and J by 2 bases, leaving 14 bases between them. The CDR3: CASSLVTGVINTGELFF. DNA for the CDR3: TGTGCCAGCAGCTTAGTTACGGGCGTCATCAACACCGGGGAGCTGTTTTTT.

This clonotype was counted many times. The chain recombines TRBV6-6 with TRBJ2-7, with D hard to call. Deletions cut 6 bases from V and 2 bases from J, with 11 bases between. This CDR3 spans 13 amino acids. Germline CDR1 MNHNY, CDR2 SVGAGI (reference sequence). Here the CDR3 reads CASSPGSAYEQYF. The CDR3 coding sequence is TGTGCCAGCAGCCCCGGGTCAGCCTACGAGCAGTACTTC.

The chain couples TRBV20-1 to TRBJ2-3; TRBD2 matches at 12 bases. After removal of 3 bases from V and 3 bases from J, the junction contained 7 bases not matched to a gene. The CDR3 loop spans 16 amino acids. Germline CDR1 DFQATT, CDR2 SNEGSKA (reference sequence). The CDR3 is CSASEGLAGMTDTQYF. In DNA, the CDR3 is TGCAGTGCTAGTGAAGGACTAGCGGGGATGACAGATACGCAGTATTTT.

The chain carries TRBV7-9 and TRBJ2-1; D might be TRBD1 (6 bases). V lost 1 base and J 5 bases, leaving 12 bases between the germline ends. The germline V gene encodes CDR1 SEHNR and CDR2 FQNEAQ (reference sequence). This CDR3 has 15 residues. CDR3 nucleotides: TGTGCCAGCAGCTTAGTAGGGGGATCTCACAATGAGCAGTTCTTC. Protein product: CASSLVGGSHNEQFF.

This clonotype was detected a few times. The chain couples TRBV5-6 to TRBJ2-7; 11 bases are shared with TRBD2. Germline V CDR1 and CDR2: SGHDT, YYEEEE. J lost 3 bases, V lost 5 bases, and 7 bases had no gene match. This CDR3 contains 15 residues. In nucleotides, the CDR3 is TGTGCCAGCAGGTCCCTAGCGGGGGGCATCTACGAGCAGTACTTC. It specifies CASRSLAGGIYEQYF.

This clonotype has more than one count but fewer than ten. The chain carries TRBV20-1 and TRBJ2-1, with 8 bases matching TRBD2. The V and J ends lost 2 bases and 1 base, in that order; junction bases with no gene match: 7. Germline V gene data show CDR1 as DFQATT and CDR2 as SNEGSKA (reference sequence). This CDR3 has 16 amino acids. CDR3 sequence: CSARTRSGSSYNEQFF. CDR3 sequence (DNA): TGCAGTGCTAGAACCAGGAGCGGGAGTTCCTACAATGAGCAGTTCTTC.

The chain couples TRBV20-1 to TRBJ2-1; no reliable D call. Trimming took off 0 bases at V and 5 bases at J, with 14 bases between the two ends. The germline CDR1 and CDR2 sequences are DFQATT and SNEGSKA (reference sequence). This CDR3 is 15 amino acids long. Here the CDR3 reads CSARDLFAQNNEQFF. The CDR3 DNA sequence: TGCAGTGCTAGAGATCTATTCGCACAGAACAATGAGCAGTTCTTC.

In its sample, this clonotype was seen many times. Germline and junction disagree at one end, which may indicate a read error. CDR3 residues: CSARGQGPLYGYTF. The CDR3 DNA sequence: TGCAGTGCCAGAGGACAGGGACCTCTTTATGGCTACACCTTC. The chain employs TRBV20-1 and TRBJ1-2, with 8 positions matching TRBD1. Looked up from germline, CDR1 is DFQATT and CDR2 is SNEGSKA (reference sequence). The CDR3 is made up of 14 amino acids.

The J gene is TRBJ2-7, the V gene TRBV6-5; D is unresolved. The CDR3 consists of 15 residues. Trimming left V 0 bases short and J 0 bases short, with 9 bases between. Germline CDR1 is MNHEY and CDR2 is SVGAGI. CDR3 in DNA: TGTGCCAGCAGTTACTCCATTGCCAGCTCCTACGAGCAGTACTTC. As protein: CASSYSIASSYEQYF.

This clonotype was detected ten times or more. V gene TRBV12-3 or TRBV12-4 combines with J gene TRBJ1-1; no definite D call. The CDR3 runs 14 residues. Between the trimmed V and J ends, which lost 4 bases and 4 bases, there was a span of 13 bases. Written as DNA, the CDR3 is TGTGCCAGCAGTTCCGTAACGGGTCCCACTGAAGCTTTCTTT. It yields the protein CASSSVTGPTEAFF.

This clonotype was counted a few times. The chain combines TRBV12-3 or TRBV12-4 with TRBJ2-3; D remains ambiguous. The CDR3 spans 13 residues. V gave up 2 bases and J gave up 5 bases, with 8 bases separating them. CDR3 loop: CASSLYQVDTQYF. CDR3 sequence (DNA): TGTGCCAGCAGTTTATATCAGGTAGATACGCAGTATTTT.

This sequence joins TRBV3-1 and TRBJ1-5, with a possible D match to TRBD1 (5 bases). Trimming took 3 bases from V and 4 from J, leaving 10 bases between them. CDR3 length: 14 residues. Germline-derived CDR1 and CDR2 are LGHDT and YNNKEL (reference sequence). The CDR3 region has the DNA TGTGCCAGCAGCCATTCTGGGGGAAATCAGCCCCAGCATTTT. Its translation: CASSHSGGNQPQHF. Full variable domain (outside the CDR3, taken from reference TRBV3-1 and TRBJ1-5): DTAVSQTPKYLVTQMGNDKSIKCEQNLGHDTMYWYKQDSKKFLKIMFSYNNKELIINETVPNRFSPKSPDKAHLNLHINSLELGDSAVYFCASSHSGGNQPQHFGDGTRLSIL.

V usage is TRBV20-1 and J usage is TRBJ2-1, with D maybe TRBD2 (5 bases). Trimming took 2 bases from V and 2 from J, leaving 7 bases between them. Per germline, CDR1 DFQATT and CDR2 SNEGSKA (reference sequence). The CDR3 spans 13 residues. CDR3 DNA: TGCAGTGCTAGACCCGGGACCTACAATGAGCAGTTCTTC. Residues: CSARPGTYNEQFF.

The J gene is TRBJ1-3, the V gene TRBV27; D is uncertain. Trimming cost V 5 bases and J 4 bases, with 12 bases left between them. This CDR3 contains 14 residues. Germline V gene sequence: CDR1 MNHEY, CDR2 SMNVEV (reference sequence). The CDR3 here is CASSPHGAGNTIYF. The CDR3 nucleotides are TGTGCCAGCAGTCCCCACGGTGCGGGAAACACCATATATTTT.

The chain employs TRBV7-3 and TRBJ1-6, with D unresolved. V was pared by 0 bases and J by 7 bases, with 10 bases between. Germline CDR1 and CDR2: SGHTA and FQGTGA. The CDR3 is 15 amino acids. The CDR3 nucleotides read TGTGCCAGCAGCTTAACCCCCGCGGGAAATTCACCCCTCCACTTT. This gives the protein CASSLTPAGNSPLHF.

This clonotype was picked up a small number of times. The chain links TRBV18 to TRBJ2-7; D is unclear. The CDR3 consists of 16 residues. Trimming shortened V by 0 bases and J by 2 bases, and 14 bases separated the two germline ends. Germline assignment: CDR1 KGHSH and CDR2 LQKENI. The chain's CDR3 is CASSPPLGLAPYEQYF. DNA for the CDR3: TGTGCCAGCTCACCACCTCTGGGATTAGCCCCCTACGAGCAGTACTTC.